This TCR beta chain was recovered during a study of shared clonotypes between healthy human individuals. As for the study in general: Donors had three CD4 naive, three CD4 memory, two CD8 naive and one CD8 memory plate apiece.

From germline, CDR1 is SEHNR and CDR2 FQNEAQ (reference sequence). The CDR3 extends over 16 amino acids. The V segment lost 2 bases and the J segment 4 bases; nucleotides outside the gene matches: 8. Here immunoSEQ multiplex PCR was the method, and the copy in TCRdb shows in-frame clones only, minus some. The sample has 2 million to 2.5 million clones, roughly 92% seen once. HIV-negative, healthy adults without recent acute infections or vaccinations were the donors. This TCR was recovered from a young man in good health. Some clones in this sample may be carry-over from other donors' samples. Sequencing used naive CD4+ T cells from PBMCs. As to subset: CD45RA+ positively selected. The chain links TRBV7-9 to TRBJ1-3; 7 nucleotides align to TRBD1. In nucleotides, the CDR3 is TGTGCCAGCAGCTTAAGACAGGGTGGAGGGGGAAACACCATATATTTT. Protein sequence: CASSLRQGGGGNTIYF. Looking up the rest from reference TRBV7-9 and TRBJ1-3 gives the full variable domain: DTGVSQNPRHKITKRGQNVTFRCDPISEHNRLYWYRQTLGQGPEFLTYFQNEAQLEKSRLLSDRFSAERPKGSFSTLEIQRTEQGDSAMYLCASSLRQGGGGNTIYFGEGSWLTVV.